This T cell receptor beta chain appears in the sequencing data of a study of neurological immune-mediated disorders. TCRdb reprocessed the 5' RACE reads via MiXCR and lists one record per CDR3 protein. Among 50,000 or so distinct CDR3 sequences listed, more than 3.5% were seen once. Germline values: CDR1 MNHNY, CDR2 SVGAGI (reference sequence). Trimming pared 3 bases from V and 3 bases from J, leaving 8 bases between. This CDR3 spans 13 amino acids. This clonotype was detected ten times or more. This sequence joins TRBV6-6 and TRBJ1-2, with D hard to call. The TCR sequence derives from a man in his 60s with multiple sclerosis. Sequenced: PBMCs. The CDR3 reads CASSYPGDYGYTF. The DNA of the CDR3 is TGTGCCAGCAGTTATCCCGGGGACTATGGCTACACCTTC.